Included here is one T cell receptor beta chain sequence, with context. Its specific antigen is unknown. No much larger clonotype is one base removed from it; base qualities were not supplied. Measured from the cysteine to the phenylalanine, the CDR3 is 17 residues long. The kept DNA is CDR3 alone, 51 bases in frame from the first base. V and J lose 0 bases and 3 bases, and a span of 16 bases separates them. CDR1 and CDR2 are read off the germline V gene as MGHRA and YSYEKL. A MiSeq instrument was used for deep resolution sequencing, which targeted depths ranging from 1 in 1 million up to 1 in 200,000 T cells, with coverage averaging 10x for each clonotype. The immunoSEQ hsTCRB Kit was used to generate the TCR beta libraries. In the original analysis: ImmunoSEQ Data Assistant and ImmunoSEQ Analyzer were used for data analysis, and V, D and J genes were assigned according to IMGT definitions. Clonality, which ranges from 0 to 1, was calculated as one minus the normalized Shannon entropy of productive rearrangement frequencies. Public clonotype analysis was restricted to overrepresented clonotypes comprising at least 0.05% of each patient's repertoire. Approximately 13 age-matched healthy donor repertoires from immuneACCESS served as clonality controls. Sourced from immuneACCESS, this table was stored by TCRdb with only in-frame sequences that have V and J called. A share of the clones is absent; for the studies checked, an unresolved V gene accounts for under half, and the remainder has no known explanation. That table is the source of V, J and clone size, and D and trimming were worked out from the DNA. The sample records 250,000 to 350,000 clones, 70% to 80% of which are singletons. Jointly, the top ten make up roughly 5% of the sample.

The sample's time point, from its label and the paper: progressive disease on ibrutinib. Approximately 2 micrograms of genomic DNA were extracted from cryopreserved PBMCs for TCR beta library preparation. Longitudinal blood samples from CLL patients on ibrutinib monotherapy underwent high-throughput TCR beta sequencing. Patients were enrolled in a phase 2 open-label single-center ibrutinib monotherapy trial. These data originate in a study of cytotoxic CD8 clonotypes in ibrutinib-treated CLL (dated by TCRdb to 2020 to 2023). In terms of the full investigation: The cohort included roughly 15 treatment-naive and approximately twelve relapsed/refractory patients; 17 to 18 were IGHV unmutated. Partial responses were observed in about 24 patients and complete responses in 2; after a median follow-up of about 69 months, remission was maintained in approximately 14 patients and progression was observed in approximately 12. On average, each sample had some 260,000 productive templates and more than 85,000 productive rearrangements. Response samples were taken after a median of 12 months on treatment, ranging from about 6 to 40 months. Of the 86 people in the trial, about two dozen had longitudinal samples available. Cryopreserved peripheral blood mononuclear cells were obtained prior to treatment, at the time of response, and at either disease progression or sustained remission. Patients were still on ibrutinib when every remission and progressive disease sample was collected.

The investigation overall reported the following: At ibrutinib response clonality went up, during sustained remission it held steady, and at progression it dropped back toward baseline. Sampling times were not matched between sustained-remission and progressing patients, and lymph node repertoires were not studied. At baseline, clonality was higher than in age-matched healthy donors and showed a strong correlation with circulating CD8+ T-cell counts. Public clonotypes were rare and either contracted or stayed stable during treatment, and the rise in clonality at ibrutinib response reflected the expansion of private clonotypes.

Recombination joined TRBV4-1 with TRBJ2-3, with a weak D call of TRBD1 (6 bases match). This sequence was found in a human donor with chronic lymphocytic leukemia. The material was PBMCs, obtained at disease progression, from a patient treated with ibrutinib. The DNA reads as follows: TGCGCCAGCAGCCAAGAATGGGGGCCGGGTAGGACAGATACGCAGTATTTT. Translated, it reads CASSQEWGPGRTDTQYF.